These 2 T cell receptor beta chains came from one sample sequenced in a study of human T cells and chemical hapten exposure. MiXCR, run by TCRdb on the RACE reads, gives a single entry per CDR3 protein. Among about 170,000 distinct CDR3 sequences listed, 28% were seen once. This sample's time point: patch test 3, about 24 weeks after DPC sensitization. The sample's treatment: therapeutic diphenylcyclopropenone sensitization with weekly scalp DPC. Specimen: whole blood, collected in connection with sensitization to the hapten diphenylcyclopropenone (DPC). The receptors derive from a woman between 18 and 30 years old with alopecia areata. Some clones in this sample may be carry-over from other donors' samples.

At least ten counts were recorded for this clonotype. This chain uses TRBV7-8 with TRBJ1-6, with 8 bases fitting TRBD1. Germline CDR1 reads SGHVS; CDR2 reads FQNEAQ. With V trimmed by 5 bases and J by 9 bases, 6 bases remained unmatched. This CDR3 spans 14 amino acids. In nucleotides, the CDR3 is TGTGCCAGCAGCAGGACAGGGTTTGGTTCACCCCTCCACTTT. Residues: CASSRTGFGSPLHF.

J is TRBJ2-7 and V is TRBV2; D ambiguous. V dropped 5 bases and J dropped 2 bases, with 4 bases sitting between them. Germline assignment: CDR1 SNHLY and CDR2 FYNNEI. The CDR3 is 11 amino acids. The CDR3, as DNA: TGTGCCAGCAGTAATGCCTACGAGCAGTACTTC. It encodes CASSNAYEQYF.